This T cell receptor beta chain was obtained from a study of blood T cell repertoires in COVID-19. About this clone itself: Other DNA sequences in the sample encode the same CDR3.

Germline loops: CDR1 LGHNA, CDR2 YSLEER. The CDR3 has 14 residues. With V trimmed by 1 base and J by 2 bases, 0 bases remained unmatched. The assay was immunoSEQ multiplex PCR, and TCRdb's table has in-frame clones only and misses some. The profile shows some 170,000 clones, roughly 89% of them singletons. The source is a woman between 45 and 65 years old with acute or convalescent COVID-19. Sequencing was performed on peripheral blood. The rearrangement uses TRBV4-3 and TRBJ1-2; 8 bases are shared with TRBD1. DNA of the CDR3: TGCGCCAGCAGCCAAGGGACAGGGAACTATGGCTACACCTTC. Residues: CASSQGTGNYGYTF.